A single sample is the source of the 15 T cell receptor beta chains below, sequenced in a study. TCRdb recomputed calls from the RT-PCR reads with MiXCR, one row per CDR3 protein. The sample carries approximately 6,000 distinct CDR3 sequences, 80% to 95% recorded once. The sample was memory CD4+ T cells from blood. Source of these receptors: a female donor in good health, serving as a healthy control.

Points on this clonotype: This beta chain slipped into a library made for alpha chains as a stray read, so its size is not meaningful. The CDR3 nucleotides read TGCAGTGCTAGAGATTACGGGGTTTATAATTCACCCCTCCACTTT. This sequence encodes CSARDYGVYNSPLHF. This sequence joins TRBV20-1 and TRBJ1-6; no clear D. V was shortened by 0 bases and J by 4 bases, with 10 bases between the two germline ends. In germline, CDR1 is DFQATT, CDR2 SNEGSKA (reference sequence). The CDR3 extends over 15 amino acids.

Comment on this clonotype: This beta chain is a stray sequence in a library constructed for alpha chains; its clone size is not meaningful. This sequence joins TRBV20-1 and TRBJ2-1; D call uncertain. Per germline, CDR1 DFQATT and CDR2 SNEGSKA (reference sequence). The CDR3 spans 16 residues. Trimming cost V 0 bases and J 1 base, with 13 bases left between them. The CDR3 protein is CSARDSGPQSYNEQFF. The CDR3 DNA is TGCAGTGCTAGAGATTCGGGTCCGCAATCCTACAATGAGCAGTTCTTC.

A note on this clonotype: Because the library targeted alpha chains, this beta chain is an off-target read whose size means little. CDR3 in amino acids: CASSAGQGRETQYF. In nucleotides, the CDR3 is TGTGCCAGCAGCGCGGGACAGGGGCGAGAGACCCAGTACTTC. V usage is TRBV9 and J usage is TRBJ2-5, with TRBD1 identical over 10 bases. Germline CDR1 is SGDLS and CDR2 is YYNGEE. With 3 bases clipped from V and 4 bases from J, the junction kept 3 bases outside the gene matches. There are 14 residues in the CDR3. Using reference TRBV9 and TRBJ2-5 for the parts outside the CDR3, the full variable domain is DSGVTQTPKHLITATGQRVTLRCSPRSGDLSVYWYQQSLDQGLQFLIQYYNGEERAKGNILERFSAQQFPDLHSELNLSSLELGDSALYFCASSAGQGRETQYFGPGTRLLVL.

On this clonotype: This beta chain represents an off-target read in a library built for alpha chains; its size is of limited meaning. The V and J genes are TRBV20-1 and TRBJ2-7; no clear D. The CDR3 length is 12 residues. Trimming shortened V by 1 base and J by 3 bases, and 7 bases separated the two germline ends. Germline V gene sequence: CDR1 DFQATT, CDR2 SNEGSKA (reference sequence). CDR3 protein: CSARAEHYEQYF. DNA for the CDR3: TGCAGTGCTAGAGCGGAGCACTACGAGCAGTACTTC.

Note on this clonotype: A library made for alpha chains picked up this beta chain off target, so its size means little. The CDR3 nucleotides read TGTGCCAGCAGTGTGCAGGGTAACACTGAAGCTTTCTTT. Its protein product is CASSVQGNTEAFF. This chain joins TRBV6-1 and TRBJ1-1, with TRBD1 as a possible D gene (5 bases). The CDR3 spans 13 residues. Germline CDR1 MNHNS, CDR2 SASEGT. V was clipped by 4 bases and J by 2 bases, with 8 bases between them.

A note on this clonotype: Since the library was made to target alpha chains, this beta chain is a stray read and its abundance is not meaningful. V is TRBV2 and J is TRBJ1-1; D not certain. From germline, CDR1 is SNHLY and CDR2 FYNNEI. The length of the CDR3 is 12 residues. Deletions cut 4 bases from V and 8 bases from J, with 11 bases between. The CDR3 sequence is CASSVKAWEAFF. DNA for the CDR3: TGTGCCAGCAGTGTTAAGGCTTGGGAAGCTTTCTTT.

Comments on this clonotype: With the library built for alpha chains, this beta chain is off target and its frequency is not meaningful. J is TRBJ1-5 and V is TRBV7-8; no clear D gene. The length of the CDR3 is 15 residues. V was pared by 1 base and J by 0 bases, with 7 bases between. The germline CDR1 and CDR2 sequences are SGHVS and FQNEAQ. DNA for the CDR3: TGTGCCAGCAGCTTAGGACATTCTAGCAATCAGCCCCAGCATTTT. It codes for CASSLGHSSNQPQHF.

This clonotype appeared once. As an off-target read in a library built for alpha chains, this beta chain has a frequency of little significance. The chain carries TRBV7-2 and TRBJ1-1; D not resolved. This CDR3 contains 15 residues. V lost 2 bases, J lost 4 bases, and 14 bases lay in between. The germline gives CDR1 SGHTA, CDR2 FQGNSA. The CDR3 DNA is TGTGCCAGCAGCTTACACCAGGCTGGTAGCACTGAAGCTTTCTTT. Its protein is CASSLHQAGSTEAFF. The whole variable domain, remainder taken from reference TRBV7-2 and TRBJ1-1, is GAGVSQSPSNKVTEKGKDVELRCDPISGHTALYWYRQSLGQGLEFLIYFQGNSAPDKSGLPSDRFSAERTGGSVSTLTIQRTQQEDSAVYLCASSLHQAGSTEAFFGQGTRLTVV.

This clonotype came up once. Found in a library prepared for alpha chains, this beta chain is an off-target read, and its abundance has little meaning. This chain connects TRBV18 to TRBJ1-6; 11 nucleotides line up with TRBD1. Trimming cost V 0 bases and J 8 bases; bases outside gene matches: 0. The CDR3 has 15 residues. Germline CDR1 is KGHSH and CDR2 is LQKENI. CDR3 DNA sequence: TGTGCCAGCTCACCACCGGGACAGGGGGATTCACCCCTCCACTTT. Protein sequence: CASSPPGQGDSPLHF. The full variable domain, rest sourced from reference TRBV18 and TRBJ1-6, is NAGVMQNPRHLVRRRGQEARLRCSPMKGHSHVYWYRQLPEEGLKFMVYLQKENIIDESGMPKERFSAEFPKEGPSILRIQQVVRGDSAAYFCASSPPGQGDSPLHFGNGTRLTVT.

A word on this clonotype: This beta chain slipped into a library made for alpha chains as a stray read, so its size is not meaningful. V usage is TRBV5-1 and J usage is TRBJ2-3; TRBD2 might be the D (5 bases). The CDR3 runs 21 residues. Germline V lookup: CDR1 SGHRS, CDR2 YFSETQ. The germline V and J ends were trimmed by 3 bases and 0 bases, with 29 bases remaining between them. The CDR3 nucleotides are TGCGCCAGCAGCTCACGCCCTCTTGCTCTAGCTGAATACTCTAGCACAGATACGCAGTATTTT. It yields the protein CASSSRPLALAEYSSTDTQYF.

As to this clonotype: For a library built for alpha chains, this beta chain is a stray read; little rests on its size. The chain couples TRBV10-3 to TRBJ2-5; D gene unclear. V dropped 5 bases and J dropped 2 bases, with 12 bases sitting between them. Germline V CDR1 and CDR2: ENHRY, SYGVKD. The CDR3 extends over 14 amino acids. The CDR3 DNA reads as TGTGCCATCAGTCCCATCAACAGACAAGAGACCCAGTACTTC. Its translation: CAISPINRQETQYF.

For this clonotype: For a library built for alpha chains, this beta chain is a stray read; little rests on its size. The CDR3 region is CASSPQWTGRNQPQHF. DNA for the CDR3: TGTGCCAGCAGCCCACAATGGACAGGGAGGAACCAGCCCCAGCATTTT. This rearrangement joins TRBV11-2 to TRBJ1-5; 8 nucleotides align to TRBD1. Looked up from germline, CDR1 is SGHAT and CDR2 is FQNNGV. Trimming took 5 bases from V and 7 from J; bases not matched to a gene: 13. CDR3 length: 16 amino acids.

In the case of this clonotype: The size of this beta chain means little, since it is a stray read in a library made for alpha chains. V and J are TRBV7-2 and TRBJ2-3; 14 nucleotides line up with TRBD2. The CDR3 spans 18 residues. Germline-derived CDR1 and CDR2 are SGHTA and FQGNSA. Trimming took 0 bases from V and 2 from J; bases not matched to a gene: 4. CDR3 coding DNA: TGTGCCAGCAGCTTAGCCGGGACTAGCGGGGGATACACAGATACGCAGTATTTT. Translating it yields CASSLAGTSGGYTDTQYF.

Turning to this clonotype: This beta chain represents an off-target read in a library built for alpha chains; its size is of limited meaning. The rearrangement uses TRBV7-2 and TRBJ1-1, with D hard to call. The CDR3 runs to 14 residues. Trimming removed 1 base at V and 7 bases at J, with 13 bases between. Germline-derived CDR1 and CDR2 are SGHTA and FQGNSA. This chain's CDR3 is CASSLGFPAHEAFF. In DNA form, the CDR3 reads TGTGCCAGCAGCTTAGGATTCCCGGCCCATGAAGCTTTCTTT.

Details on this clonotype: This beta chain is off target for a library built for alpha chains, so its abundance means little. The rearrangement joins TRBV5-4 to TRBJ1-6; a weak D match, TRBD1 (5 bases). The V end was cut by 3 bases, the J end by 9 bases, with 22 bases between. From germline, CDR1 is SGHNT and CDR2 YYREEE (reference sequence). This CDR3 is built from 17 residues. The CDR3 DNA follows: TGTGCCAGCAGCTACGGCTGGGACTCCACATGGGGTTCACCCCTCCACTTT. The encoded protein is CASSYGWDSTWGSPLHF.